This is a list of T cell receptor beta chains from one sample in a study of blood T cell repertoires in COVID-19. The table came from immunoSEQ multiplex PCR; TCRdb's copy has only in-frame clones and leaves some out. The sample includes fewer than 180,000 clones, approximately 84% seen only once; the top ten take under 2.5%. Sequencing was performed on peripheral blood. These receptors were collected from a man between 65 and 80 years old with acute or convalescent COVID-19. CDR3s include the opening cysteine and the closing phenylalanine or tryptophan. D genes are given only for firm matches. Rows give clone size only sometimes, using once, few, many, or a class for an expanded clone.

NA	NA	TRBV6-1	TRBJ2-3	TGTGCCAGCAGTGAACGGGGAATCACAGATACGCAGTATTTT	CASSERGITDTQYF
NA	NA	TRBV2	TRBJ1-2	TGTGCCAGTCTGAAACAGGGCCCCTATGGCTACACCTTC	CASLKQGPYGYTF
NA	TRBD1	TRBV19	TRBJ2-5	TGTGCCAGTAGTAGGTGGACAGGGGGCAGGGAGACCCAGTACTTC	CASSRWTGGRETQYF
NA	NA	TRBV27	TRBJ1-2	TGTGCCAGCAGTTTATTGCGGGGATATGGCTACACCTTC	CASSLLRGYGYTF
NA	TRBD2	TRBV11-3	TRBJ2-3	TGTGCCAGCAGCACGAGGTGTAGCGGGAGATACACAGATACGCAGTATTTT	CASSTRCSGRYTDTQYF
NA	TRBD1	TRBV28	TRBJ1-1	TGTGCCAGCAGTTTATCAGGGGGTGATGGTGTAGCTTTCTTT	CASSLSGGDGVAFF
NA	NA	TRBV12-3/TRBV12-4	TRBJ1-2	TGTGCCAGCAGTTTATGGGCTCGTGGCTACACCTTC	CASSLWARGYTF
NA	TRBD1	TRBV12-3/TRBV12-4	TRBJ1-2	TGTGCCAGCAGCCTGACAGGGGATAGTGGCTACACCTTC	CASSLTGDSGYTF
few	NA	TRBV11-2	TRBJ2-6	TGTGCCAGCAGCTTGTGGAGCTCTGGGGCCAACGTCCTGACTTTC	CASSLWSSGANVLTF
NA	NA	TRBV9	TRBJ2-3	TGTGCCAGCAGCGTAGCTCCTCAGGGTACAGATACGCAGTATTTT	CASSVAPQGTDTQYF
NA	TRBD1	TRBV11-2	TRBJ1-6	TGTGCCAGCAGCTTTACAGGGGAAGGTAATTCACCCCTCCACTTT	CASSFTGEGNSPLHF
NA	NA	TRBV6-1	TRBJ2-2	TGTGCCAGCAGTGAACTTCTTTCTAACACCGGGGAGCTGTTTTTT	CASSELLSNTGELFF
NA	NA	TRBV9	TRBJ2-7	TGTGCCAGCAGCTCAGCCTCAGCAGGGAACCACGAGCAGTACTTC	CASSSASAGNHEQYF
NA	NA	TRBV28	TRBJ1-1	TGTGCCAGCAGTTCACAACGGGGGATTGAAGCTTTCTTT	CASSSQRGIEAFF
NA	NA	TRBV5-3	TRBJ2-1	TGTGCCAGAAGCTTAGGCCTTCCGTCCACCGGGAATGAGCAGTTCTTC	CARSLGLPSTGNEQFF
NA	NA	TRBV2	TRBJ2-5	TGTGCCAGCACCCACAATCTAGAAGAGACCCAGTACTTC	CASTHNLEETQYF